The rows below give T cell receptor beta chains drawn from one sample of a study of tumor-infiltrating lymphocytes in oesophageal squamous cell carcinoma. A single record per CDR3 protein comes from TCRdb applying MiXCR to the PCR reads. The sample lists around 11,000 distinct CDR3 sequences; roughly three fifths were seen once. The sample taken for sequencing was esophageal tumor tissue. Receptors were obtained from a male donor with esophageal squamous cell carcinoma. Both conserved end residues are part of each CDR3. A D gene is named only where the DNA matches it firmly. A clone size is listed for some rows: how often the clone was seen (once, few, many), or a class if it is expanded.

size: .
J: TRBJ1-2
V: TRBV12-3/TRBV12-4
D: .
DNA: TGTGCCAGCAGTAGGGACCTTCTTGGCTACACCTTC
CDR3: CASSRDLLGYTF

size: once
J: TRBJ2-1
V: TRBV7-9
D: TRBD2
DNA: TGTGCCAGCAGCTTATATGGACTAGCGGGACCCGAGGGAGGGAATGAGCAGTTCTTC
CDR3: CASSLYGLAGPEGGNEQFF

size: .
J: TRBJ2-6
V: TRBV12-3/TRBV12-4
D: .
DNA: TGTGCCAGCGGATCCAGGACGGTTGCTAATGGGGCCAACGTCCTGACTTTC
CDR3: CASGSRTVANGANVLTF

size: .
J: TRBJ2-5
V: TRBV12-2
D: .
DNA: TGTGCAACTTCGTACTGGCAGGGGGCTGCGGAGACCCAGTACTTC
CDR3: CATSYWQGAAETQYF

size: medium-sized
J: TRBJ2-5
V: TRBV5-1
D: .
DNA: TGCGCCAGCAGCAAAGGGGTGGGGGGAGAGACCCAGTACTTC
CDR3: CASSKGVGGETQYF

size: .
J: TRBJ2-1
V: TRBV6-5
D: TRBD2
DNA: TGTGCCAGCAGAGGACTAGTCCCTCTCTACAATGAGCAGTTCTTC
CDR3: CASRGLVPLYNEQFF

size: .
J: TRBJ1-4
V: TRBV11-2
D: .
DNA: TGTGCCAGCAGCCCCCGGATCTACGAGCAGTTTTTT
CDR3: CASSPRIYEQFF

size: .
J: TRBJ2-6
V: TRBV7-7
D: .
DNA: TGTGCTAGCAGCTTAGAGGGTATGAAGGACACCCGGCCCTGGGCCAACGTCCTGACTTTC
CDR3: CASSLEGMKDTRPWANVLTF

size: .
J: TRBJ2-4
V: TRBV28
D: TRBD2
DNA: TGTGCCAGCAGCTTCGGGACTAGCGGAAACACCGGGGAGCTGTACTTC
CDR3: CASSFGTSGNTGELYF

size: few
J: TRBJ2-6
V: TRBV7-6
D: .
DNA: TGTGCCAGCAGCTTAGAAAGATCTGGGGCCAACGTCCTGACTTTC
CDR3: CASSLERSGANVLTF

size: .
J: TRBJ2-7
V: TRBV7-3
D: .
DNA: TGTGCCAGCAGCTCAGCCGGGGGTCTGGGGCAGTACTTC
CDR3: CASSSAGGLGQYF

size: medium-sized
J: TRBJ2-3
V: TRBV27
D: TRBD2
DNA: TGTGCCAGCAGTTTAAGCACCTTCGGACTAGCGGGTACAGATACGCAGTATTTT
CDR3: CASSLSTFGLAGTDTQYF

size: .
J: TRBJ2-2
V: TRBV7-6
D: .
DNA: TGTGCCAGCAGCCAAGGGGGTACAGATCCGAACACCGGGGAGCTGTTTTTT
CDR3: CASSQGGTDPNTGELFF

size: many
J: TRBJ2-5
V: TRBV28
D: TRBD1
DNA: TGTGCCAGCAGTTCTCCCGGACAGGGAGCCCTCCGGACCCAGTACTTC
CDR3: CASSSPGQGALRTQYF

size: .
J: TRBJ2-1
V: TRBV7-3
D: TRBD2
DNA: TGTGCCAGCAGCTTAAATGGACTAGGGGAGCAGTTCTTC
CDR3: CASSLNGLGEQFF

size: .
J: TRBJ2-7
V: TRBV7-8
D: TRBD2
DNA: TGTGCCAGCAGCGCCCTGGGACTAGCGAGTAGATCCGAGCAGTACTTC
CDR3: CASSALGLASRSEQYF

size: .
J: TRBJ1-3
V: TRBV7-6
D: .
DNA: TGTGCCAGCAGTGTCGACGGACCCACCATATATTTT
CDR3: CASSVDGPTIYF

size: .
J: TRBJ1-6
V: TRBV30
D: .
DNA: TGTGCCTGGAGTGTATCTCGGCAGGGTCGGAATTCACCCCTCCACTTT
CDR3: CAWSVSRQGRNSPLHF

size: medium-sized
J: TRBJ2-3
V: TRBV5-1
D: .
DNA: TGCGCCAGCAGCTTGGTAGGACACCCAGATACGCAGTATTTT
CDR3: CASSLVGHPDTQYF

size: .
J: TRBJ1-1
V: TRBV12-5
D: .
DNA: TGTGCTAGTGGCCCTCGATTGGAGTACACTGAAGCTTTCTTT
CDR3: CASGPRLEYTEAFF

size: many
J: TRBJ2-7
V: TRBV5-1
D: .
DNA: TGCGCCAGCAGCTTGACAGGGAGCGAGCAGTACTTC
CDR3: CASSLTGSEQYF

size: .
J: TRBJ2-7
V: TRBV7-9
D: .
DNA: TGTGCCAGCAGCTTAGAGAACACAGTAAGGTACAATGAGCAGTACTTC
CDR3: CASSLENTVRYNEQYF